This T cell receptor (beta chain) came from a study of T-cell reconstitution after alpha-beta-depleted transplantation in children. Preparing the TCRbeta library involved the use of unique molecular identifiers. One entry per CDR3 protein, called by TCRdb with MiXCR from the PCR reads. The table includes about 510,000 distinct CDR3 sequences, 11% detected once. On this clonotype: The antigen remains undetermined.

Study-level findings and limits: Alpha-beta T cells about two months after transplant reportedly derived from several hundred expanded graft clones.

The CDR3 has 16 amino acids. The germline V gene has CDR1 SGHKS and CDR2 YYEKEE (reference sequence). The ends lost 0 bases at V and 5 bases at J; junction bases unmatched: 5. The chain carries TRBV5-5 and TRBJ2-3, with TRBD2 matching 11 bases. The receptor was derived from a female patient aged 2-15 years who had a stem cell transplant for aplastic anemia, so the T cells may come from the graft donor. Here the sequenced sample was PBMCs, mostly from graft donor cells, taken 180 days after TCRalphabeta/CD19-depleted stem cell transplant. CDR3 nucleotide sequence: TGTGCCAGCAGCTTGGCAACTAGCGGGAGTGGAGATACGCAGTATTTT. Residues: CASSLATSGSGDTQYF.